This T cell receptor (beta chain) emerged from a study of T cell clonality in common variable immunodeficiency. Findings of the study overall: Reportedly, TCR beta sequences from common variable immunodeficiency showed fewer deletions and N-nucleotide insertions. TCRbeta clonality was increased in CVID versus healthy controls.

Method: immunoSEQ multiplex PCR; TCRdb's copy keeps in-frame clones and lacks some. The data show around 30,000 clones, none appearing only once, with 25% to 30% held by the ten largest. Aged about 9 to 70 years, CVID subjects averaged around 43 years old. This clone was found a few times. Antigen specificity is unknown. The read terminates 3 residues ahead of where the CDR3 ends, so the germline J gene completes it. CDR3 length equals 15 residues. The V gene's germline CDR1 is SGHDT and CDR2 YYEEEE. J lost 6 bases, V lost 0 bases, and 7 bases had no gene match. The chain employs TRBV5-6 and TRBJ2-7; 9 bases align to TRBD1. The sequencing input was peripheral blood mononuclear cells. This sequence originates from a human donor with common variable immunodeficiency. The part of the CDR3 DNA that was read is TGTGCCAGCAGCTTGGTGGGGACAGGGAGAGGCGAG. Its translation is CASSLVGTGRGE. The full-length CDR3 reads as CASSLVGTGRGEQYF.